This T cell receptor (beta chain) came from a study of blood T cell repertoires in COVID-19. This CDR3 contains 14 residues. Germline V gene lookup returns CDR1 SGHRS and CDR2 YFSETQ. The ends were cut back, 2 bases at V and 5 bases at J, with 11 bases in the middle. TCRdb keeps only in-frame clones here, not all; method: immunoSEQ multiplex PCR. The table has 95,000 to 100,000 clones, 70% to 90% seen once. The sample was peripheral blood. The clonotype comes from a human donor with COVID-19, enrolled during active disease. The donor label of this sample is uncertain. The rearrangement links TRBV5-1 to TRBJ1-5; D may be TRBD1 (6 bases). The CDR3 DNA is TGCGCCAGCAGCTTACAGGGTAACGATCAGCCCCAGCATTTT. It translates to CASSLQGNDQPQHF.